What follows are 30 T cell receptor beta chains derived from one specimen sequenced in a study of cytomegalovirus exposure and HLA in healthy donors. The PCR employed 60 Vbeta primers together with 13 Jbeta primers. Profiling relied on immunoSEQ multiplex PCR, and the TCRdb table lists in-frame clones only, not all of them. The sample's table shows some 160,000 clones. Source material: PBMCs. All receptors come from a man aged 30 to 39 in good health and CMV-seronegative.

The rearrangement uses TRBV5-1 and TRBJ1-1; possibly TRBD1 for D (5 bases). The germline V gene encodes CDR1 SGHRS and CDR2 YFSETQ. There are 15 residues in the CDR3. Trimming removed 3 bases at V and 4 bases at J, with 16 bases between. DNA for the CDR3: TGCGCCAGCAGCTCCGGGCCGGGGGAGGGCACTGAAGCTTTCTTT. This gives the protein CASSSGPGEGTEAFF.

This sequence joins TRBV5-1 and TRBJ1-2; D possibly corresponds to TRBD1 (5 bases). The CDR3 length is 14 residues. Trimming took 0 bases from V and 5 from J, leaving 11 bases between them. Germline V CDR1 and CDR2: SGHRS, YFSETQ. CDR3 coding DNA: TGCGCCAGCAGCTTGGGGGGGGGACGTTATGGCTACACCTTC. Its translation: CASSLGGGRYGYTF.

V and J are TRBV30 and TRBJ1-5; D unclear. This CDR3 has 13 residues. The germline V gene has CDR1 GTSNPN and CDR2 SVGIG (reference sequence). The germline V and J ends were trimmed by 0 bases and 4 bases, with 7 bases remaining between them. The CDR3 sequence: CAWSVRGNQPQHF. The CDR3 DNA is TGTGCCTGGAGTGTACGAGGTAATCAGCCCCAGCATTTT.

The genes are TRBV12-5 and TRBJ2-7; TRBD1 matches at 12 bases. Germline-derived CDR1 and CDR2 are LGHNT and FRNRAP. The CDR3 loop spans 15 amino acids. After removal of 4 bases from V and 4 bases from J, the junction contained 5 bases not matched to a gene. CDR3 sequence reads: CASGWGQGAGYEQYF. In DNA, the CDR3 is TGTGCTAGTGGTTGGGGACAGGGGGCAGGGTACGAGCAGTACTTC. Complete variable domain (other parts from reference TRBV12-5 and TRBJ2-7): DARVTQTPRHKVTEMGQEVTMRCQPILGHNTVFWYRQTMMQGLELLAYFRNRAPLDDSGMPKDRFSAEMPDATLATLKIQPSEPRDSAVYFCASGWGQGAGYEQYFGPGTRLTVT.

The V call is TRBV5-5, the J call TRBJ2-7, with D perhaps TRBD1 (6 bases). From germline, CDR1 is SGHKS and CDR2 YYEKEE (reference sequence). The CDR3 has 14 residues. V dropped 6 bases and J dropped 0 bases, with 13 bases sitting between them. This CDR3 reads CASNRDTHSYEQYF. The CDR3 DNA sequence: TGTGCCAGCAATAGGGACACCCACTCCTACGAGCAGTACTTC.

The chain joins TRBV4-3 to TRBJ1-3; maybe TRBD1 (5 bases). CDR1 is LGHNA and CDR2 is YSLEER in the germline V gene. V lost 4 bases and J 4 bases, leaving 14 bases between the germline ends. The CDR3 totals 15 residues. This CDR3 reads CASSRVGTTGNTIYF. CDR3 in DNA: TGCGCCAGCAGCCGCGTCGGGACTACAGGAAACACCATATATTTT.

This chain links TRBV9 with TRBJ1-1; D may be TRBD1 (5 bases). Germline CDR1 is SGDLS and CDR2 is YYNGEE. CDR3 length: 15 amino acids. Trimming left V 0 bases short and J 11 bases short, with 20 bases between. CDR3 DNA sequence: TGTGCCAGCAGCGTAGGGGTAGGGGTGGGAGGTGAGGCTTTCTTT. Its protein is CASSVGVGVGGEAFF.

The CDR3 region is CASSDSLAFTDTQYF. DNA of the CDR3: TGTGCCAGCAGTGACTCGTTAGCGTTCACAGATACGCAGTATTTT. The chain links TRBV6-4 to TRBJ2-3; D is perhaps TRBD2 (5 bases). Germline CDR1 reads MRHNA; CDR2 reads SNTAGT. V lost 0 bases and J lost 2, with 9 bases in between. The CDR3 is made up of 15 amino acids.

V and J are TRBV4-3 and TRBJ2-1; 10 bases map to TRBD2. The J segment lost 6 bases and the V segment lost 4 bases, leaving 18 bases of the junction unmatched. CDR3 length equals 19 residues. CDR1 and CDR2 (germline): LGHNA, YSLEER. CDR3 sequence reads: CASSLSIGPSSGSINEQFF. DNA for the CDR3: TGCGCCAGCAGCCTAAGTATTGGGCCCTCTAGCGGGAGTATCAATGAGCAGTTCTTC.

The chain carries TRBV10-3 and TRBJ1-2, with TRBD1 as a possible D gene (5 bases). V gave up 7 bases and J gave up 4 bases, with 31 bases separating them. In germline, CDR1 is ENHRY, CDR2 SYGVKD. The CDR3 length is 19 residues. CDR3 region: CAIINQGQAGDEPLYGYTF. The CDR3 nucleotides read TGTGCCATCATTAACCAGGGTCAAGCAGGCGATGAACCCCTCTATGGCTACACCTTC.

The chain couples TRBV19 to TRBJ2-3, with TRBD2 identical over 8 bases. Germline assignment: CDR1 LNHDA and CDR2 SQIVND (reference sequence). The CDR3 is made up of 16 amino acids. V gave up 5 bases and J gave up 0 bases; unmatched junction bases: 7. The CDR3 sequence: CASSPGLAASTDTQYF. The DNA of the CDR3 is TGTGCCAGTAGTCCCGGACTAGCAGCTAGCACAGATACGCAGTATTTT.

The chain recombines TRBV7-2 with TRBJ2-1, with 8 nucleotides matching TRBD1. Germline V gives CDR1 SGHTA, CDR2 FQGNSA. This CDR3 spans 15 amino acids. With V trimmed by 3 bases and J by 5 bases, 6 bases remained unmatched. The CDR3 sequence: CASSFRTGSDNEQFF. The CDR3, as DNA: TGTGCCAGCAGCTTTCGGACAGGGAGCGACAATGAGCAGTTCTTC.

The chain couples TRBV6-5 to TRBJ2-7, with 8 bases fitting TRBD2. CDR1 is MNHEY and CDR2 is SVGAGI in the germline V gene. This CDR3 has 15 amino acids. After removal of 2 bases from V and 2 bases from J, the junction contained 5 bases not matched to a gene. The CDR3, as DNA: TGTGCCAGCAGTTACAGCCTAGCGGGTACCTACGAGCAGTACTTC. Its translation is CASSYSLAGTYEQYF.

This sequence joins TRBV6-5 and TRBJ2-3; no reliable D call. V shed 4 bases and J shed 5 bases, with 7 bases lying between them. Germline lookup yields CDR1 MNHEY and CDR2 SVGAGI. This CDR3 is 12 amino acids long. CDR3 region: CASSLGQDTQYF. The CDR3 DNA is TGTGCCAGCAGTTTGGGCCAAGATACGCAGTATTTT.

The rearrangement links TRBV6-5 to TRBJ1-2; 8 bases match TRBD1. In germline, CDR1 is MNHEY, CDR2 SVGAGI. The CDR3 is made up of 13 amino acids. The ends lost 6 bases at V and 4 bases at J; junction bases unmatched: 4. For the CDR3, the DNA is TGTGCCAGCAGGGACAGGGTTCGCTATGGCTACACCTTC. Protein: CASRDRVRYGYTF.

This rearrangement joins TRBV19 to TRBJ2-7; tentative D call: TRBD1 (6 bases). Germline V gives CDR1 LNHDA, CDR2 SQIVND (reference sequence). Trimming removed 10 bases from V and 3 bases from J, with 16 bases in between. The CDR3 contains 13 residues. CDR3 DNA: TGTGCCACCTCCCTTGACAGGCACTACGAGCAGTACTTC. Residues: CATSLDRHYEQYF.

V and J are TRBV5-6 and TRBJ1-2; a weak D match, TRBD1 (6 bases). V lost 0 bases to trimming and J lost 4 bases, with 10 bases between them. The CDR3 extends over 14 amino acids. In germline, CDR1 is SGHDT, CDR2 YYEEEE. The CDR3 sequence is CASSLGQASYGYTF. The CDR3 nucleotides are TGTGCCAGCAGCTTGGGACAGGCATCCTATGGCTACACCTTC.

The chain couples TRBV5-5 to TRBJ1-1; D is perhaps TRBD1 (6 bases). V was shortened by 0 bases and J by 10 bases, with 7 bases between the two germline ends. The CDR3 sequence is 11 residues long. The germline CDR1 and CDR2 sequences are SGHKS and YYEKEE (reference sequence). The CDR3 DNA is TGTGCCAGCAGCTTGGGAGGGGGAGCTTTCTTT. It translates to CASSLGGGAFF.

The rearrangement joins TRBV6-5 to TRBJ2-7; TRBD2 matches 9 bases. The CDR3 sequence is 15 residues long. Trimming removed 6 bases from V and 2 bases from J; junction bases left unmatched: 8. CDR1 and CDR2 from the germline V gene are MNHEY and SVGAGI. The CDR3 nucleotides are TGTGCCAGCAGCCTTAGCGGGAGACCCGCCTACGAGCAGTACTTC. Translated, it gives CASSLSGRPAYEQYF.

This chain joins TRBV7-9 and TRBJ2-3, with 10 bases fitting TRBD1. This CDR3 has 16 residues. Trimming removed 5 bases from V and 3 bases from J; junction bases left unmatched: 8. Germline lookup yields CDR1 SEHNR and CDR2 FQNEAQ (reference sequence). In DNA, the CDR3 is TGTGCCAGCAGCGTTACCGGGACAGGGGTAACAGATACGCAGTATTTT. Amino acids: CASSVTGTGVTDTQYF.

V and J are TRBV19 and TRBJ2-5; 9 nucleotides align to TRBD1. The tail of the sequence fits TRBJ2-7 better, so the J call may be wrong. Germline V lookup: CDR1 LNHDA, CDR2 SQIVND (reference sequence). CDR3 size: 14 residues. The CDR3 is CASSIAGTGNEQYF. Written as DNA, the CDR3 is TGTGCCAGTAGTATCGCCGGGACAGGGAACGAGCAGTACTTC.

The chain is built from TRBV7-8 and TRBJ2-3; weak D call: TRBD2 (6 bases). The germline V gene has CDR1 SGHVS and CDR2 FQNEAQ. The V end lost 5 bases, the J end lost 6 bases, and 12 bases lay between the germline ends. The CDR3 loop spans 13 amino acids. CDR3 protein: CASSLIRGDTQYF. CDR3 DNA: TGTGCCAGCAGCCTTATCCGGGGGGATACGCAGTATTTT.

The rearrangement links TRBV2 to TRBJ1-1; D uncertain. CDR1 SNHLY and CDR2 FYNNEI come from the germline V gene. Trimming took off 6 bases at V and 1 base at J, with 21 bases between the two ends. The CDR3 is 17 residues long. In DNA form, the CDR3 reads TGTGCCAGCAGCCGAGCCTTGAGTCAGGAACAGAACACTGAAGCTTTCTTT. It specifies CASSRALSQEQNTEAFF.

The genes are TRBV6-1 and TRBJ2-1, with 11 bases fitting TRBD2. CDR3 size: 20 residues. CDR1 MNHNS and CDR2 SASEGT come from the germline V gene. The J segment lost 0 bases and the V segment lost 2 bases, leaving 12 bases of the junction unmatched. For the CDR3, the DNA is TGTGCCAGCAGTGAATTGACGGGACTAGCGGCCCCAAGCTCCTACAATGAGCAGTTCTTC. This sequence encodes CASSELTGLAAPSSYNEQFF.

This rearrangement joins TRBV4-3 to TRBJ2-2; 12 bases line up with TRBD2. The V segment lost 0 bases and the J segment 1 base; nucleotides outside the gene matches: 9. This CDR3 has 20 amino acids. Per the germline V gene, CDR1 is LGHNA and CDR2 is YSLEER. The CDR3 loop reads CASSQDLASGRVRNTGELFF. In DNA, the CDR3 is TGCGCCAGCAGCCAAGATTTGGCTAGCGGGAGGGTTCGGAACACCGGGGAGCTGTTTTTT.

J is TRBJ2-2 and V is TRBV5-1, with D possibly matching TRBD1 (6 bases). V was pared by 0 bases and J by 3 bases, with 12 bases between. CDR3 length: 16 residues. Germline V gives CDR1 SGHRS, CDR2 YFSETQ. The CDR3 loop is CASSLVWRTDTGELFF. DNA for the CDR3: TGCGCCAGCAGCTTGGTTTGGAGGACAGACACCGGGGAGCTGTTTTTT.

CDR3 residues: CASSSPGTGEQPQHF. For the CDR3, the DNA is TGTGCCAGCAGCTCGCCCGGGACAGGGGAACAGCCCCAGCATTTT. The chain has TRBV7-8 and TRBJ1-5, with 10 bases that match TRBD1. Germline CDR1 reads SGHVS; CDR2 reads FQNEAQ. With V trimmed by 4 bases and J by 7 bases, 7 bases remained unmatched. This CDR3 has 15 residues.

The rearrangement uses TRBV14 and TRBJ2-7; no clear D gene. Germline V gene lookup returns CDR1 SGHDN and CDR2 FVKESK. V was shortened by 7 bases and J by 2 bases, with 6 bases between the two germline ends. The CDR3 runs 11 residues. Written as DNA, the CDR3 is TGTGCCAGCACACGAGCCTACGAGCAGTACTTC. It yields the protein CASTRAYEQYF.

The chain couples TRBV2 to TRBJ2-2; D gene unclear. CDR1 SNHLY and CDR2 FYNNEI come from the germline V gene. V lost 2 bases, J lost 1 base, and 5 bases lay in between. The CDR3 contains 14 residues. In nucleotides, the CDR3 is TGTGCCAGCAGTGAATCCCGGAACACCGGGGAGCTGTTTTTT. Residues: CASSESRNTGELFF.

The chain couples TRBV2 to TRBJ1-5; no reliable D call. Germline CDR1 and CDR2: SNHLY and FYNNEI. The CDR3 is made up of 14 amino acids. V gave up 3 bases and J gave up 5 bases, with 11 bases separating them. The CDR3 here is CASSEYGRDQPQHF. The CDR3 DNA reads TGTGCCAGCAGTGAGTATGGGCGAGATCAGCCCCAGCATTTT.